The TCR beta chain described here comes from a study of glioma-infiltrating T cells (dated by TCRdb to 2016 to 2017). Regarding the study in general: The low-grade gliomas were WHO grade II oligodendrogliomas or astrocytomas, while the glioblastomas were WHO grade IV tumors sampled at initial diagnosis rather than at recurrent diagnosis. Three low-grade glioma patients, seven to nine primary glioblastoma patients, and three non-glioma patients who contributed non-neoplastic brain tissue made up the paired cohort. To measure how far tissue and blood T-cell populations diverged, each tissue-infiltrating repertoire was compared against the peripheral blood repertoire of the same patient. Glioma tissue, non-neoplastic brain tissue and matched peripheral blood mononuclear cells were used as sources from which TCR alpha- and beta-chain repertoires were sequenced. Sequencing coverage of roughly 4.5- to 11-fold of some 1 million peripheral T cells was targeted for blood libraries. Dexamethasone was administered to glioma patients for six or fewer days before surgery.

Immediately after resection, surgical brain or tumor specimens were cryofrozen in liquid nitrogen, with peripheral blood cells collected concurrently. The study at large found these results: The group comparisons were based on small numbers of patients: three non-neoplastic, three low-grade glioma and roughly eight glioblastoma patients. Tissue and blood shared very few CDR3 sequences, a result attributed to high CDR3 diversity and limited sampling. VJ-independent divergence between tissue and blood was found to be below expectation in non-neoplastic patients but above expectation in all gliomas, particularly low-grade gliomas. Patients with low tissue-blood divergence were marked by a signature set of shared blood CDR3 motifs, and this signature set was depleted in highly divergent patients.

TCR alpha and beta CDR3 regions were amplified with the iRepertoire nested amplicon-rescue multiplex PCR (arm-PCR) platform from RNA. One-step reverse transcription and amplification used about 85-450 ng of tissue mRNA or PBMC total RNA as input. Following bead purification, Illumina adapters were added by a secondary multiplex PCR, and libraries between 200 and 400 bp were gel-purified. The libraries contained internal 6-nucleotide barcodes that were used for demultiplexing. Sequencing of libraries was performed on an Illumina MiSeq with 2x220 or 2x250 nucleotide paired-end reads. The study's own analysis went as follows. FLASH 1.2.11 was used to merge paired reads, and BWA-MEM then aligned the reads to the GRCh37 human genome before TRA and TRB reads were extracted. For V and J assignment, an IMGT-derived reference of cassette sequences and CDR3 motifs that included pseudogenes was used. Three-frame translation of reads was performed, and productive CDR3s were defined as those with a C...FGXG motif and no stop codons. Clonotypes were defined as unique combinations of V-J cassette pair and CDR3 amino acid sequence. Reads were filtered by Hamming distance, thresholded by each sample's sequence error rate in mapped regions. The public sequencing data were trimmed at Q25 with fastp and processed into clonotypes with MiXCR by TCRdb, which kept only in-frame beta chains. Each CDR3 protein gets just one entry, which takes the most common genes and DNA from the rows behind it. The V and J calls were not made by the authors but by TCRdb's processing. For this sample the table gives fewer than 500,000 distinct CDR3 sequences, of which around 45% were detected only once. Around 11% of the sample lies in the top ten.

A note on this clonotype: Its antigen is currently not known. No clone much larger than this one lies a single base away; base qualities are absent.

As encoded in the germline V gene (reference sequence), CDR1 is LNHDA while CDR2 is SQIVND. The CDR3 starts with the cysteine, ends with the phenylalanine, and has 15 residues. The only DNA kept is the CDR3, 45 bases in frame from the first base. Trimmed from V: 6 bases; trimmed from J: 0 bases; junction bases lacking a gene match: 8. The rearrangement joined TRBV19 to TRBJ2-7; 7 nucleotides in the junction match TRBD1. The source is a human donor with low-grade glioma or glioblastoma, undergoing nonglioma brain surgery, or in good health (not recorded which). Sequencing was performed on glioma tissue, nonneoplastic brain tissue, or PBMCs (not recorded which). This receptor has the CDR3 CASRGDRRSSYEQYF. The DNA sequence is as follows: TGTGCCAGTAGGGGGGACAGAAGAAGCTCCTACGAGCAGTACTTC.